A selection of T cell receptor beta chains follows, all from one sample in a study of blood T cell repertoires in COVID-19. This table comes from immunoSEQ multiplex PCR, and its TCRdb copy is limited to in-frame clones, with some not included. In the table there are some 200,000 clones, approximately 80% of which are singletons. Material for sequencing was PBMCs or T cells enriched from blood (not recorded which). The receptors originated from a man aged 35-49 years who had recovered from COVID-19. CDR3s include the opening cysteine and the closing phenylalanine or tryptophan. The order of the fields is V gene, clone size, J gene, D gene, CDR3 protein, CDR3 DNA. The D gene is left open where the match is weak. Expanded clones get a size class; other rows say once, few or many, or leave the size out.

TRBV7-6	-	TRBJ1-1	-	CASSLDSGNTEAFF	TGTGCCAGCAGCTTGGACAGCGGGAACACTGAAGCTTTCTTT
TRBV6-2/TRBV6-3	-	TRBJ2-2	-	CASSLWEVAGELFF	TGTGCCAGCAGCCTCTGGGAGGTCGCCGGGGAGCTGTTTTTT
TRBV5-1	-	TRBJ2-1	TRBD1	CASSHRPGQGGNEQFF	TGCGCCAGCAGTCATCGTCCGGGACAGGGGGGTAATGAGCAGTTCTTC
TRBV24-1	-	TRBJ2-2	TRBD1	CATSDPRDDRETGELFF	TGTGCCACCAGTGATCCCCGGGATGACAGGGAGACCGGGGAGCTGTTTTTT
TRBV4-3	few	TRBJ1-2	-	CASSPTPGRRGYGYTF	TGCGCCAGCAGCCCTACCCCAGGCCGGCGGGGATATGGCTACACCTTC
TRBV20-1	-	TRBJ1-3	-	CSASTGGRSGNTIYF	TGCAGTGCTAGTACCGGGGGTAGGTCTGGAAACACCATATATTTT
TRBV6-5	-	TRBJ2-1	TRBD2	CASGLAGGPNEQFF	TGTGCCAGCGGGCTAGCGGGAGGGCCTAATGAGCAGTTCTTC
TRBV13	-	TRBJ2-3	TRBD2	CASSLGGAGVPYTQYF	TGTGCCAGCAGCTTAGGCGGGGCGGGAGTACCATATACGCAGTATTTT
TRBV28	-	TRBJ2-7	TRBD2	CASSFPGEGSYEQYF	TGTGCCAGCAGTTTCCCGGGGGAGGGGTCCTACGAGCAGTACTTC
TRBV2	-	TRBJ1-2	TRBD1	CASIKDRGDGYTF	TGTGCCAGCATTAAAGACAGGGGAGATGGCTACACCTTC
TRBV5-5	-	TRBJ2-7	-	CASSPPGFSEQYF	TGTGCCAGCAGCCCCCCAGGATTCTCCGAGCAGTACTTC
TRBV5-1	-	TRBJ1-2	TRBD1	CASSQAGTGDGYTF	TGCGCCAGCAGTCAGGCCGGGACAGGGGACGGCTACACCTTC
TRBV5-1	-	TRBJ2-1	TRBD1	CASSETGGRVDEQFF	TGCGCCAGCAGCGAGACAGGGGGCCGGGTCGATGAGCAGTTCTTC
TRBV30	-	TRBJ1-3	-	CAWSTGLSGNTIYF	TGTGCCTGGAGTACAGGGCTCTCTGGAAACACCATATATTTT
TRBV7-8	-	TRBJ1-2	-	CASSRPGGDGYTF	TGTGCCAGCAGCCGGCCGGGAGGGGATGGCTACACCTTC
TRBV2	-	TRBJ1-1	TRBD1	CASSYGGQGAQYNTEAFF	TGTGCCAGCAGCTACGGGGGACAGGGGGCACAATACAACACTGAAGCTTTCTTT
TRBV29-1	-	TRBJ2-7	-	CSVDSVNYEQYF	TGCAGCGTTGACAGTGTGAACTACGAGCAGTACTTC
TRBV19	few	TRBJ2-5	-	CASSVNRGGETQYF	TGTGCCAGTAGTGTTAACAGGGGAGGAGAGACCCAGTACTTC